This TCR beta chain stems from a study of shared clonotypes between healthy human individuals. Assay: immunoSEQ multiplex PCR; the TCRdb copy retains only in-frame clones and omits some. The data hold roughly 500,000 clones, with 78% observed a single time. V trimming: 4 bases; J trimming: 2 bases; junction bases outside the gene matches: 7. The germline CDR1 and CDR2 sequences are SGHTA and FQGNSA. This CDR3 comprises 15 residues. The V call is TRBV7-2, the J call TRBJ2-7; 8 positions agree with TRBD1. The sequenced material came from PBMCs. The TCR sequence derives from a woman aged 40 to 49 in good health. Some clones in this sample may be carry-over from other donors' samples. This CDR3 is CASSSDRGRTYEQYF. The CDR3, as DNA: TGTGCCAGCAGCTCAGACAGGGGCCGTACCTACGAGCAGTACTTC.